The sample holds many counts of the clone carrying this T cell receptor beta chain. Its antigen is not identified. TCRdb reprocessed the 5' RACE reads with MiXCR, giving one entry per CDR3 protein. The sample holds just under 600,000 distinct CDR3 sequences, around an eighth seen once. This entry is derived from a study of T cells after yellow fever vaccination. Study information: Preparation of the low-cell-number fractions used SMART-Seq v4 Ultra Low Input.

Looked up from germline, CDR1 is SGHTA and CDR2 is FQGNSA. The CDR3 length is 16 residues. The V gene end was trimmed by 5 bases and the J gene end by 4 bases; junction bases not matched to a gene: 12. Whole-study findings and limits: Abundant clonotypes from the bulk population could get into FACS-sorted repertoires as contaminants.

The sequence came from a man aged 30 to 39 who received the YFV17D yellow fever vaccine. The sequencing here drew on PBMCs, taken on the day of the yellow fever booster vaccination. The chain links TRBV7-2 to TRBJ2-7, with TRBD2 matching 9 bases. CDR3 region: CASSTTSGLGFYEQYF. DNA of the CDR3: TGTGCCAGCAGCACAACTAGCGGGCTAGGGTTTTACGAGCAGTACTTC.